This T cell receptor (beta chain) comes out of a study of OX40 agonist ivuxolimab in advanced cancers. V lost 3 bases to trimming and J lost 5 bases; unmatched junction nucleotides: 9. This CDR3 region has 16 residues. Germline V gene lookup returns CDR1 SGHNT and CDR2 YYREEE (reference sequence). Data came from immunoSEQ multiplex PCR; TCRdb stores just in-frame clones and leaves some out. The sample includes roughly 97,000 clones, 86% of them seen just once. The receptor was derived from an adult with an advanced solid tumor such as melanoma, head and neck, liver or kidney cancer. Here the sequenced sample was CD4+ or CD8+ T cells sorted from blood, taken in a trial of the OX40 agonist ivuxolimab. The chain links TRBV5-4 to TRBJ2-3; 10 bases agree with TRBD2. The CDR3 is CASSYPLAGVRDTQYF. CDR3 nucleotide sequence: TGTGCCAGCAGCTACCCGCTAGCGGGAGTTAGAGATACGCAGTATTTT.